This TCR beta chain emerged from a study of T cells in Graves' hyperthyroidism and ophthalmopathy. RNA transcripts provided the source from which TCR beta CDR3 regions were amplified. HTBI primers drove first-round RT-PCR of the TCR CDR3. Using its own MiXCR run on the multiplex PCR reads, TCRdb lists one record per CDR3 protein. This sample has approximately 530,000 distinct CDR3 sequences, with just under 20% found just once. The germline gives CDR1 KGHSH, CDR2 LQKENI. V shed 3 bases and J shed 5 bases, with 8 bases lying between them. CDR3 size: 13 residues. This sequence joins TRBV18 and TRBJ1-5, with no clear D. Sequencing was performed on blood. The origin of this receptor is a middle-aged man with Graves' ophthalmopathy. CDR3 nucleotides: TGTGCCAGCTCACCCCAGCGAGATCAGCCCCAGCATTTT. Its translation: CASSPQRDQPQHF.